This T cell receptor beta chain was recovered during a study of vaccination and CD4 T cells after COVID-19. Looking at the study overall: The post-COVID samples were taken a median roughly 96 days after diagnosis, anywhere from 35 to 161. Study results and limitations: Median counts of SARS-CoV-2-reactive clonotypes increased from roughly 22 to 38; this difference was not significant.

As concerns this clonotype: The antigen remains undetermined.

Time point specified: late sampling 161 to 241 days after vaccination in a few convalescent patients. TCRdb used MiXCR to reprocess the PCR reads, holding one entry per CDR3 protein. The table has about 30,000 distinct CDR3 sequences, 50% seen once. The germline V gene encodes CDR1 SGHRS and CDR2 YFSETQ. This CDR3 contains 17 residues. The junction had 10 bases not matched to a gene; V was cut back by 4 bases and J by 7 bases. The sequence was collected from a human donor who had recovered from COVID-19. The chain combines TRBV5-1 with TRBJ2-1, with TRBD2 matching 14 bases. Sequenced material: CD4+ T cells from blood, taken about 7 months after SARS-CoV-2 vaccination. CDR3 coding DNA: TGCGCCAGCAGCGGGGGGACTAGCGGGAGTATGGGGAATGAGCAGTTCTTC. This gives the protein CASSGGTSGSMGNEQFF.